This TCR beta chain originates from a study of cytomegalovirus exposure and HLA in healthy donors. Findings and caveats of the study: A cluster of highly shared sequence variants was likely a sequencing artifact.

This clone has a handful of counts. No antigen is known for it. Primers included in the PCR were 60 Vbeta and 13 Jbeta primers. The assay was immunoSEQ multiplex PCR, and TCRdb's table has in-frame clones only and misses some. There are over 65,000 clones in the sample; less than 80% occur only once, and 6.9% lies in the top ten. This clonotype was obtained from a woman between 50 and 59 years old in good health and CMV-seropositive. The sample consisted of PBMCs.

CDR3 nucleotides: TGTGCCAGCAGCCAAGTAGGGACAGGGTGGAGTGGCTACACCTTC. Translation: CASSQVGTGWSGYTF. This sequence joins TRBV14 and TRBJ1-2, with TRBD1 identical over 9 bases. Trimming removed 1 base from V and 7 bases from J; junction bases left unmatched: 7. The germline gives CDR1 SGHDN, CDR2 FVKESK. The CDR3 loop spans 15 amino acids.